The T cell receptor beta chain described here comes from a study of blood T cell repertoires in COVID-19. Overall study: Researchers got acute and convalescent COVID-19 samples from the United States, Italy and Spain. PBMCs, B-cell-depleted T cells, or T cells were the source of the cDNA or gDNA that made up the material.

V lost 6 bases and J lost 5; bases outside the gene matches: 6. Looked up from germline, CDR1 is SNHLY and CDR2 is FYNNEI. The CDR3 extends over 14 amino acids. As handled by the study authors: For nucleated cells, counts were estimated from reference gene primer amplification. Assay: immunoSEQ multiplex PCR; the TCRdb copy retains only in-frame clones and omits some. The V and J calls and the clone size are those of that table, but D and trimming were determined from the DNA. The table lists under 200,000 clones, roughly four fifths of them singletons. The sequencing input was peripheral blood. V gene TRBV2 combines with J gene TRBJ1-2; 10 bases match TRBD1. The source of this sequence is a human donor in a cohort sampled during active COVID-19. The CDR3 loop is CASRSGTGDYGYTF. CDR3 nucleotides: TGTGCCAGCAGGTCCGGGACAGGGGATTATGGCTACACCTTC.